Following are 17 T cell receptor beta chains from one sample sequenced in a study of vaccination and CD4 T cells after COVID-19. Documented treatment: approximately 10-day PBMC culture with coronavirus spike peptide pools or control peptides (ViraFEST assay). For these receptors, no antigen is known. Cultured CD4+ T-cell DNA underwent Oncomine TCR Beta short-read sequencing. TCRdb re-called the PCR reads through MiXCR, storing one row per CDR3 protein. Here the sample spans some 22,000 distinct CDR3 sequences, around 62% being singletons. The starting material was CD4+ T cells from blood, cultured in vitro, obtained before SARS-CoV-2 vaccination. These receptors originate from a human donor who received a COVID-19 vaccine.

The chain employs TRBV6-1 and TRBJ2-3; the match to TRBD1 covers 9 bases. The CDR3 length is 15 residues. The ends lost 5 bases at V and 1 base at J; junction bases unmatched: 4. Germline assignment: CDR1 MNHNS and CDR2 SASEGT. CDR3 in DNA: TGTGCCAGCAGTACAGGGGGCCTAGGCACAGATACGCAGTATTTT. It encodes CASSTGGLGTDTQYF.

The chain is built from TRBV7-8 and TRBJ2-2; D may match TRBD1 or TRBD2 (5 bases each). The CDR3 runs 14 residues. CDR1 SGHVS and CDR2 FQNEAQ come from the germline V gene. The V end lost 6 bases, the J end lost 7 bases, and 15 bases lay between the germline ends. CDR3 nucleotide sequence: TGTGCCAGCAGACCGCGAGGGGCGGGCGGGGAGCTGTTTTTT. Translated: CASRPRGAGGELFF.

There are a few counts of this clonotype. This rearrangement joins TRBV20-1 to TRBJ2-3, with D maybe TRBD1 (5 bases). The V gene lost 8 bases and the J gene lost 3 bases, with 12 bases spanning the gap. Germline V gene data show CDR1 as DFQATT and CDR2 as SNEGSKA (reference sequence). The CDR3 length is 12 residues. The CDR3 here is CSLGRGTDTQYF. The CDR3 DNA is TGCAGTCTGGGGCGCGGAACAGATACGCAGTATTTT.

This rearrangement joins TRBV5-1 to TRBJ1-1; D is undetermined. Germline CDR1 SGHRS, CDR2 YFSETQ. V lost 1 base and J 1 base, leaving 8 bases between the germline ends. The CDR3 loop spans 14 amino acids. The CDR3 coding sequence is TGCGCCAGCAGCTTGTACAACGAGAACACTGAAGCTTTCTTT. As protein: CASSLYNENTEAFF.

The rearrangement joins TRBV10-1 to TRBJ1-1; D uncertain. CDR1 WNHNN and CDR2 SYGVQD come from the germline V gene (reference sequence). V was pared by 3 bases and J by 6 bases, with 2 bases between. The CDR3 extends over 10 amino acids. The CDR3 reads CASSESEAFF. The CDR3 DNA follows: TGCGCCAGCAGTGAATCTGAAGCTTTCTTT.

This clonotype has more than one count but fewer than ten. The DNA of the CDR3 is TGCAGTGCTAGCCATCCACAGGGGAATAGAGGGGAGACCCAGTACTTC. Residues: CSASHPQGNRGETQYF. The V call is TRBV20-1, the J call TRBJ2-5, with 7 bases lining up with TRBD1. Germline trimming cut 3 bases from V and 5 bases from J; bases unmatched to any gene: 15. The CDR3 is made up of 16 amino acids. Per germline, CDR1 DFQATT and CDR2 SNEGSKA (reference sequence).

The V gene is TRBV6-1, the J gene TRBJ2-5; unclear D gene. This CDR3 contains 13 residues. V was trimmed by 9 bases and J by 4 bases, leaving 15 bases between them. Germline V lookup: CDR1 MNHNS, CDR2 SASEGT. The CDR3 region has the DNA TGTGCCAGAAGTCCAGCGCCGCCAGAGACCCAGTACTTC. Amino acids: CARSPAPPETQYF.

The CDR3 sequence is CASLAQGGSGNTIYF. CDR3 DNA sequence: TGTGCCAGTCTGGCCCAAGGGGGCTCTGGAAACACCATATATTTT. J is TRBJ1-3 and V is TRBV25-1; perhaps TRBD1 as D (6 bases). Germline CDR1 reads MGHDK; CDR2 reads SYGVNS. The V gene lost 9 bases and the J gene lost 0 bases, with 15 bases spanning the gap. The CDR3 covers 15 residues. The full variable domain, with the rest looked up from reference TRBV25-1 and TRBJ1-3, is EADIYQTPRYLVIGTGKKITLECSQTMGHDKMYWYQQDPGMELHLIHYSYGVNSTEKGDLSSESTVSRIRTEHFPLTLESARPSHTSQYLCASLAQGGSGNTIYFGEGSWLTVV.

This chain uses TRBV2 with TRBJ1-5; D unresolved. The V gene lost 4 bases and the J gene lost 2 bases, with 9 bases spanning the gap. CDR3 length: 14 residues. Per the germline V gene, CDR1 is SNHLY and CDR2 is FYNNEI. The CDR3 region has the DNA TGTGCCAGCAGTGTACGGAGGGGCAATCAGCCCCAGCATTTT. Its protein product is CASSVRRGNQPQHF.

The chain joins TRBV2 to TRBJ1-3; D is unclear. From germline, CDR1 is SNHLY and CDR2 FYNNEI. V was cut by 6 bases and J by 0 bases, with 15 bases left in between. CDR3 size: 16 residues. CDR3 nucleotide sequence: TGTGCCAGCAGCCTAATACTATCGCCCTCTGGAAACACCATATATTTT. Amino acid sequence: CASSLILSPSGNTIYF.

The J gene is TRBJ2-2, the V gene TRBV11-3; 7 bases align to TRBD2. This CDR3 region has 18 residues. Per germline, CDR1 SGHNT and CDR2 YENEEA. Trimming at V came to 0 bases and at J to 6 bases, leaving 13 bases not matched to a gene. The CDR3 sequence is CASSLDRGGARRSGELFF. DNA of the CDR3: TGTGCCAGCAGCTTAGACCGGGGAGGGGCCCGACGATCCGGGGAGCTGTTTTTT.

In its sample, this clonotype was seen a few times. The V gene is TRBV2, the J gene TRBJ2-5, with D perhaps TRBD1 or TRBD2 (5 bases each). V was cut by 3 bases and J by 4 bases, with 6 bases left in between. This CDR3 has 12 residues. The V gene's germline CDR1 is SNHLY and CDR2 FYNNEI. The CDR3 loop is CASSEGVETQYF. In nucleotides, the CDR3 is TGTGCCAGCAGTGAGGGGGTAGAGACCCAGTACTTC.

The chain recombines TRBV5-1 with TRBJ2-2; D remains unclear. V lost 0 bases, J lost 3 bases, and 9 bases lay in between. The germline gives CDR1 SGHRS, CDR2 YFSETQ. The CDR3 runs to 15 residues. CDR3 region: CASSLGRADTGELFF. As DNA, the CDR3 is TGCGCCAGCAGCTTGGGTCGGGCGGACACCGGGGAGCTGTTTTTT. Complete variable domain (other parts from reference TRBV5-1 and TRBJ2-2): KAGVTQTPRYLIKTRGQQVTLSCSPISGHRSVSWYQQTPGQGLQFLFEYFSETQRNKGNFPGRFSGRQFSNSRSEMNVSTLELGDSALYLCASSLGRADTGELFFGEGSRLTVL.

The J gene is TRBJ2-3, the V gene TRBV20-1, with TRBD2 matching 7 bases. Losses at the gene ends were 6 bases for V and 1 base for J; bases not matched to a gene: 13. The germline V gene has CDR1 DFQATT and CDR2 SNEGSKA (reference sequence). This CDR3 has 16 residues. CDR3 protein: CSANIIAGPGTDTQYF. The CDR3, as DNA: TGCAGTGCAAATATCATAGCGGGCCCTGGCACAGATACGCAGTATTTT.

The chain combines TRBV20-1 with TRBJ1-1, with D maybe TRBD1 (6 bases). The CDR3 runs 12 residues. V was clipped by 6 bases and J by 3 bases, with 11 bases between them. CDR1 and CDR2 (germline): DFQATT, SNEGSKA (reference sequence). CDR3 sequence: CSAQGPDTEAFF. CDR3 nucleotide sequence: TGCAGTGCCCAGGGGCCGGACACTGAAGCTTTCTTT.

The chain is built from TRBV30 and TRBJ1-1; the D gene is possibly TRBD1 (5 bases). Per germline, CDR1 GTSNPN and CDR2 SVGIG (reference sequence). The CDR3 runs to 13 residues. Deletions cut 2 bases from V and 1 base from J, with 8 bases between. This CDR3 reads CAWSRTQNTEAFF. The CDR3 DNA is TGTGCCTGGAGTCGGACACAGAACACTGAAGCTTTCTTT.

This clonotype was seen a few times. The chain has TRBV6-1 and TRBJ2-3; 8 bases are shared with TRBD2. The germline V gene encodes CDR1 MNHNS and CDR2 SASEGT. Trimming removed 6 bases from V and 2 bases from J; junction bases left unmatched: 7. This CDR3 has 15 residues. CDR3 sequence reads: CASRQAGVPTDTQYF. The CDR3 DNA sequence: TGTGCCAGCAGACAAGCGGGGGTTCCCACAGATACGCAGTATTTT.